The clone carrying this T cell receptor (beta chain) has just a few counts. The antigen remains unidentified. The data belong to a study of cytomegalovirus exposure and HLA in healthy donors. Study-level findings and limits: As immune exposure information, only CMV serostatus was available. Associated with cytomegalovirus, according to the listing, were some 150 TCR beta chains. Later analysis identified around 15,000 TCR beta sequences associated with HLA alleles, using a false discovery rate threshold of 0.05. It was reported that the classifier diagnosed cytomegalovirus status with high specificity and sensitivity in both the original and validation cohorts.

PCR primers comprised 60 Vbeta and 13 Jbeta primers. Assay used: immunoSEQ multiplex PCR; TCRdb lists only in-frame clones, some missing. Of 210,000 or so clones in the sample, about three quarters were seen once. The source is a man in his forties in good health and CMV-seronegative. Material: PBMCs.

The CDR3 bases are TGTGCCAGCAGCTTAGATTCGGGGGTACGCCATGGCTACACCTTC. This codes for CASSLDSGVRHGYTF. The chain carries TRBV7-6 and TRBJ1-2; tentative D call: TRBD1 (5 bases). Deletions cut 1 base from V and 6 bases from J, with 15 bases between. CDR3 size: 15 residues. Germline assignment: CDR1 SGHVS and CDR2 FNYEAQ.